Here is one T cell receptor beta chain with its context. No antigen is known for it. The CDR3 extends over 16 amino acids. V dropped 7 bases and J dropped 4; count of bases not matched to a gene: 7. This record belongs to a study of Graves' ophthalmopathy and Graves' hyperthyroidism. Across the study: Peripheral blood was gathered at the point of initial diagnosis, before any treatment started.

From RNA, the CDR3 regions of TCR beta chains were amplified and sequenced. An initial RT-PCR round employing HTBI primers preceded a second-round multiplex PCR. TCRdb fed the multiplex PCR reads into MiXCR, producing one record per CDR3 protein. This sample yields 170,000 or so distinct CDR3 sequences, of which around 40% are seen a single time; approximately 8.9% belongs to the top ten. Study results and limitations: Prediction of ophthalmopathy progression reached less than 71% sensitivity and around 72% specificity. A 13-signature model separated ophthalmopathy from stable hyperthyroidism, just under 90% sensitivity, roughly 80% specificity.

The chain uses TRBV12-3 or TRBV12-4 and TRBJ2-5; TRBD2 matches at 15 bases. The source is a man in his thirties or forties with Graves' ophthalmopathy. Sequencing was carried out using peripheral blood. The CDR3 nucleotides read TGTGCCAGCACCCGGACTAGCGGGAGGGCCGGAGAGACCCAGTACTTC. It yields the protein CASTRTSGRAGETQYF.